A selection of T cell receptor beta chains follows, all from one sample in a study of cytomegalovirus exposure and HLA in healthy donors. Generated by immunoSEQ multiplex PCR, the TCRdb table keeps only in-frame clones and is missing some. The sample yields around 94,000 clones, around 66% seen once. Material for sequencing was PBMCs. The source of these receptors is a man aged 30-40 years in good health and CMV-seronegative. Each CDR3 is given with its conserved first and last residue. The D gene is left open where the match is weak. Some rows mark clone size as missing; the rest say once, few, many or name a class of expanded clone.

V: TRBV11-2; D: TRBD2; size: .; J: TRBJ2-3; CDR3: CASRTSGTTDTQYF; DNA: TGTGCCAGCAGGACTAGCGGGACCACAGATACGCAGTATTTT
V: TRBV27; D: .; size: .; J: TRBJ1-1; CDR3: CASSFRTGNTEAFF; DNA: TGTGCCAGCAGTTTCAGGACGGGAAACACTGAAGCTTTCTTT
V: TRBV7-9; D: .; size: .; J: TRBJ2-7; CDR3: CASSPTGDSYEQYF; DNA: TGTGCCAGCAGCCCAACAGGAGACTCCTACGAGCAGTACTTC
V: TRBV28; D: TRBD1; size: .; J: TRBJ1-2; CDR3: CASSSQGLGYTF; DNA: TGTGCCAGCAGTTCACAGGGGTTAGGCTACACCTTC
V: TRBV25-1; D: TRBD1; size: few; J: TRBJ2-7; CDR3: CASRAPLGTGIYEQYF; DNA: TGTGCCAGCAGGGCGCCGTTAGGGACAGGGATCTACGAGCAGTACTTC
V: TRBV5-1; D: .; size: once; J: TRBJ1-1; CDR3: CASSLTSGALAEAFF; DNA: TGCGCCAGCAGCTTGACCTCAGGGGCCTTAGCTGAAGCTTTCTTT
V: TRBV5-1; D: .; size: .; J: TRBJ1-1; CDR3: CASSLAFGGVGTEAFF; DNA: TGCGCCAGCAGCTTGGCCTTCGGGGGAGTAGGCACTGAAGCTTTCTTT
V: TRBV7-9; D: .; size: .; J: TRBJ1-1; CDR3: CASSVTVNTEAFF; DNA: TGTGCCAGCAGCGTAACAGTGAACACTGAAGCTTTCTTT
V: TRBV7-3; D: TRBD1; size: few; J: TRBJ1-2; CDR3: CASSLMSTGNGYTF; DNA: TGTGCCAGCAGCTTAATGTCGACAGGGAATGGCTACACCTTC
V: TRBV4-3; D: .; size: few; J: TRBJ2-2; CDR3: CASRDRLVSPGELFF; DNA: TGCGCCAGCAGGGATCGACTAGTCTCCCCCGGGGAGCTGTTTTTT
V: TRBV7-2; D: .; size: few; J: TRBJ2-7; CDR3: CASSSTRYEQYF; DNA: TGTGCCAGCAGCTCTACCCGCTACGAGCAGTACTTC
V: TRBV7-3; D: TRBD1; size: .; J: TRBJ2-5; CDR3: CASSFRARGPQETQYF; DNA: TGTGCCAGCAGCTTTAGGGCCAGGGGGCCCCAAGAGACCCAGTACTTC
V: TRBV7-9; D: TRBD2; size: few; J: TRBJ2-1; CDR3: CASSPTSGAYNEQFF; DNA: TGTGCCAGCAGCCCGACTAGCGGGGCCTACAATGAGCAGTTCTTC
V: TRBV7-9; D: TRBD1; size: once; J: TRBJ2-1; CDR3: CSSSFLGQPYNEQFF; DNA: TGTTCCAGCAGCTTCTTGGGACAGCCCTACAATGAGCAGTTCTTC
V: TRBV9; D: .; size: few; J: TRBJ2-2; CDR3: CASSVVGGELFF; DNA: TGTGCCAGCAGCGTAGTCGGCGGGGAGCTGTTTTTT
V: TRBV19; D: .; size: .; J: TRBJ1-2; CDR3: CASSITREMGYGYTF; DNA: TGTGCCAGTAGTATTACGAGGGAAATGGGCTATGGCTACACCTTC
V: TRBV7-9; D: .; size: .; J: TRBJ1-5; CDR3: CASSLANSNQPQHF; DNA: TGTGCCAGCAGCTTAGCCAATAGCAATCAGCCCCAGCATTTT
V: TRBV15; D: TRBD1; size: .; J: TRBJ2-7; CDR3: CATSRKSGGQTYEQYF; DNA: TGTGCCACCAGCAGGAAGTCAGGGGGACAGACCTACGAGCAGTACTTC
V: TRBV2; D: .; size: few; J: TRBJ2-7; CDR3: CASLASPRTYEQYF; DNA: TGTGCCAGCCTTGCTTCCCCGCGGACCTACGAGCAGTACTTC
V: TRBV7-2; D: .; size: few; J: TRBJ2-1; CDR3: CASSFTSEKNNEQFF; DNA: TGTGCCAGCAGCTTCACTAGTGAGAAGAACAATGAGCAGTTCTTC
V: TRBV27; D: .; size: few; J: TRBJ2-3; CDR3: CASAIPGLYSTDTQYF; DNA: TGTGCCAGCGCAATACCGGGACTTTACAGCACAGATACGCAGTATTTT
V: TRBV29-1; D: TRBD1; size: .; J: TRBJ1-2; CDR3: CSVVDRVLYGYTF; DNA: TGCAGCGTTGTTGACAGGGTCCTCTATGGCTACACCTTC
V: TRBV2; D: .; size: .; J: TRBJ1-2; CDR3: CASSAQGSNGYTF; DNA: TGTGCCAGCAGTGCCCAGGGAAGCAATGGCTACACCTTC
V: TRBV12-5; D: TRBD1; size: .; J: TRBJ1-5; CDR3: CASGRIGQGENQPQHF; DNA: TGTGCTAGCGGTCGAATCGGACAGGGCGAAAATCAGCCCCAGCATTTT
V: TRBV4-2; D: .; size: few; J: TRBJ1-2; CDR3: CASSEGRLYGYTF; DNA: TGTGCCAGCAGCGAGGGCCGGCTATATGGCTACACCTTC
V: TRBV14; D: TRBD2; size: .; J: TRBJ2-3; CDR3: CASSPGLPDTDTQYF; DNA: TGTGCCAGCAGCCCGGGACTACCGGATACAGATACGCAGTATTTT
V: TRBV15; D: .; size: .; J: TRBJ1-1; CDR3: CATSRGWGGWDTEAFF; DNA: TGTGCCACCAGCAGAGGGTGGGGGGGTTGGGACACTGAAGCTTTCTTT
V: TRBV19; D: .; size: .; J: TRBJ2-1; CDR3: CASSILGGSSYNEQFF; DNA: TGTGCCAGTAGTATATTAGGAGGGAGTTCCTACAATGAGCAGTTCTTC
V: TRBV10-3; D: .; size: .; J: TRBJ2-5; CDR3: CAISESIPKETQYF; DNA: TGTGCCATCAGTGAGTCAATTCCCAAAGAGACCCAGTACTTC
V: TRBV19; D: .; size: .; J: TRBJ2-1; CDR3: CASSIGVGEQFF; DNA: TGTGCCAGTAGTATTGGAGTTGGTGAGCAGTTCTTC
V: TRBV4-1; D: .; size: .; J: TRBJ2-5; CDR3: CASSQTRRETQYF; DNA: TGCGCCAGCAGCCAGACTAGGCGGGAGACCCAGTACTTC